This T cell receptor beta chain was sequenced during a study of beta chain features in type 1 diabetes. The CDR3 extends over 14 amino acids. Germline lookup yields CDR1 SGHAT and CDR2 FQNNGV. V was cut by 3 bases and J by 6 bases, with 11 bases left in between. Of the isolated RNA, all was reverse transcribed, and so the sequenced material was expressed TCRB transcripts. Clones were sequenced by immunoSEQ multiplex PCR, and TCRdb holds only the in-frame ones, with some missing. The sample yields under 900,000 clones, 15% to 20% seen once. This clone was detected only once. J is TRBJ1-4 and V is TRBV11-2; no definite D call. The TCR originated in a woman aged 18 to 35 in good health. Sequenced material: naive CD4+ T cells from blood. The DNA for the CDR3 is TGTGCCAGCAGCTTTTGGAACGACGATGAAAAACTGTTTTTT. Translation gives CASSFWNDDEKLFF.